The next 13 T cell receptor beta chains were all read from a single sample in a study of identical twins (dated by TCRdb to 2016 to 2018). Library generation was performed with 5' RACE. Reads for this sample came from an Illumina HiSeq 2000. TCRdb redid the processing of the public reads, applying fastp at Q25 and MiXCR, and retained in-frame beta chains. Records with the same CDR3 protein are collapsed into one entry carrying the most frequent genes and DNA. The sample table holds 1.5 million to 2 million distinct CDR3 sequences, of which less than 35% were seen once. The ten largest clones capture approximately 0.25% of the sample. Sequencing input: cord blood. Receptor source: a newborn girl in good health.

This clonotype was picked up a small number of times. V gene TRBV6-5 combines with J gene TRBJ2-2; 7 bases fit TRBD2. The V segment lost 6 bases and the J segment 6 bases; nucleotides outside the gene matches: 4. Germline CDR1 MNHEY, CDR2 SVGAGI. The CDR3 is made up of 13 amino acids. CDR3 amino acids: CASSPGLAGELFF. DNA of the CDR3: TGTGCCAGCAGCCCCGGACTAGCCGGGGAGCTGTTTTTT.

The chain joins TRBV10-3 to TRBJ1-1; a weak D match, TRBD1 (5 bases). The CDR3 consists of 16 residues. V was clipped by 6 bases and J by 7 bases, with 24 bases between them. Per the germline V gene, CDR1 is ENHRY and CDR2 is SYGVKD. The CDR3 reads CAISPTGTGSSGEAFF. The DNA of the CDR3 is TGTGCCATCAGCCCGACCGGGACCGGGTCGTCCGGTGAAGCTTTCTTT.

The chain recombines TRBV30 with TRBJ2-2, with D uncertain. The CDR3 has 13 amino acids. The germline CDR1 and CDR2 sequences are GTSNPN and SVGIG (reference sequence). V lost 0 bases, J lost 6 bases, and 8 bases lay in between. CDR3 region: CAWSVLRAGELFF. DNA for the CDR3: TGTGCCTGGAGTGTACTTAGGGCCGGGGAGCTGTTTTTT.

The chain's CDR3 is CASSQGMASSTDTQYF. CDR3 bases: TGTGCCAGCAGCCAAGGGATGGCGTCTAGCACAGATACGCAGTATTTT. J is TRBJ2-3 and V is TRBV3-1, with D uncertain. Germline-derived CDR1 and CDR2 are LGHDT and YNNKEL (reference sequence). The CDR3 consists of 16 residues. V lost 1 base and J lost 0, with 11 bases in between.

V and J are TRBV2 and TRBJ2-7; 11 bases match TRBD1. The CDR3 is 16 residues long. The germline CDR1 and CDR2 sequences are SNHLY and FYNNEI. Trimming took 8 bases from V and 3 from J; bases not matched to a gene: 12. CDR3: CASSKITGTGGYEQYF. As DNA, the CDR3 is TGTGCCAGCTCCAAAATTACCGGGACAGGGGGCTACGAGCAGTACTTC.

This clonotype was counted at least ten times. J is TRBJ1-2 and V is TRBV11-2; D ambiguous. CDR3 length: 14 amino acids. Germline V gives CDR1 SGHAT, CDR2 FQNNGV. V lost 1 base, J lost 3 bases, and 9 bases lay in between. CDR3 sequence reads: CASSLGGSDYGYTF. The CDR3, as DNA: TGTGCCAGCAGCTTAGGAGGGTCAGACTATGGCTACACCTTC.

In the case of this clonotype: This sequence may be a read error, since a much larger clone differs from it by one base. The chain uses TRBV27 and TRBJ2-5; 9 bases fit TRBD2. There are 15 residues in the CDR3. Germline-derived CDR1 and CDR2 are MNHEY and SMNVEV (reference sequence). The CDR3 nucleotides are TGTGCCAGCAGTTCAGCGAAGCGGGAGGAAGAGGCCCAGTACTTC. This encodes CASSSAKREEEAQYF.

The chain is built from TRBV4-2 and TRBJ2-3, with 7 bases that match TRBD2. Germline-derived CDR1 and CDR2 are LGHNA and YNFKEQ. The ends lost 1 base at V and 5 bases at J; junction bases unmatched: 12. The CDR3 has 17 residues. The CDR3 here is CASSQGERGPMGDTQYF. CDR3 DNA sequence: TGTGCCAGCAGCCAAGGAGAGCGGGGCCCCATGGGAGATACGCAGTATTTT.

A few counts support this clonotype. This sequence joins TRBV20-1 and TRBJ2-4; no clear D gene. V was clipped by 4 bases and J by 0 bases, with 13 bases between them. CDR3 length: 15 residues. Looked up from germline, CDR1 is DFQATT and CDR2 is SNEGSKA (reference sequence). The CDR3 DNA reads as TGCAGTGCTAAACCCCCCCCCCTAGCCAAAAACATTCAGTACTTC. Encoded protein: CSAKPPPLAKNIQYF.

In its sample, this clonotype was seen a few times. The CDR3 is CSAKPLAGGLLYNEQFF. The CDR3 DNA sequence: TGCAGTGCAAAGCCCCTAGCGGGAGGGTTACTCTACAATGAGCAGTTCTTC. J is TRBJ2-1 and V is TRBV20-1; 12 bases line up with TRBD2. With V trimmed by 6 bases and J by 3 bases, 12 bases remained unmatched. Germline-derived CDR1 and CDR2 are DFQATT and SNEGSKA (reference sequence). The CDR3 runs 17 residues.

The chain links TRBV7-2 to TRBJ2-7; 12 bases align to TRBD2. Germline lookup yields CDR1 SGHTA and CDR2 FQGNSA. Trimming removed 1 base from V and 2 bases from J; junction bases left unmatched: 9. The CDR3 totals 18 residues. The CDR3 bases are TGTGCCAGCAGCTTAGGTTCCCTAGCGGGAGGGATAACCTACGAGCAGTACTTC. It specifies CASSLGSLAGGITYEQYF.

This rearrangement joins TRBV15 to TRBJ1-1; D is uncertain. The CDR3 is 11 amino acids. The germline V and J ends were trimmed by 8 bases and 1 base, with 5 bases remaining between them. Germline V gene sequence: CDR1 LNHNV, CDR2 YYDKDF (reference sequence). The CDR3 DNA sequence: TGTGCCACCGGAAAGAACACTGAAGCTTTCTTT. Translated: CATGKNTEAFF.

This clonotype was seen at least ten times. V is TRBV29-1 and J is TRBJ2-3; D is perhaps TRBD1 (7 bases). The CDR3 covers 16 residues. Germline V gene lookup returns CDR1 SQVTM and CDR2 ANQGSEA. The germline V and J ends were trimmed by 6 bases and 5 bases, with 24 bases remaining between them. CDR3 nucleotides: TGCAGCGTCGGGGGATATTCAGGGGGACGTGGAGATACGCAGTATTTT. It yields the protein CSVGGYSGGRGDTQYF.